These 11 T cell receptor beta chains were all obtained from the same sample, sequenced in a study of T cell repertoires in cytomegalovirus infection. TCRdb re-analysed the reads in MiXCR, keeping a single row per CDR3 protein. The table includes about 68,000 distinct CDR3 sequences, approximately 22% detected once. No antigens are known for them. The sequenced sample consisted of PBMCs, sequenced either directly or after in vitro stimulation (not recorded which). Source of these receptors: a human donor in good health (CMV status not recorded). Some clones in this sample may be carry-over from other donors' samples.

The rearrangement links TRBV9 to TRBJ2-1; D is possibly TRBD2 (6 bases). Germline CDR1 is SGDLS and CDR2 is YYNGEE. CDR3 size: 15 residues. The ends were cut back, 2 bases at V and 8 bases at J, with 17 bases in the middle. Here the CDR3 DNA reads TGTGCCAGCAGCGTTGGGACTGCCACCCCGCATGAGCAGTTCTTC. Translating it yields CASSVGTATPHEQFF. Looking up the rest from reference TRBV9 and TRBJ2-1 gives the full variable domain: DSGVTQTPKHLITATGQRVTLRCSPRSGDLSVYWYQQSLDQGLQFLIQYYNGEERAKGNILERFSAQQFPDLHSELNLSSLELGDSALYFCASSVGTATPHEQFFGPGTRLTVL.

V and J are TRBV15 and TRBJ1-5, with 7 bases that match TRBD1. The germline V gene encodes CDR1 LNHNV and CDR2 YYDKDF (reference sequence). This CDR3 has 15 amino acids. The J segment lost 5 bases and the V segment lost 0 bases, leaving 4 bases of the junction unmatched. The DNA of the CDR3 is TGTGCCACCAGCAGAGAAAAACAGGGGTATCAGCCCCAGCATTTT. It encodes CATSREKQGYQPQHF.

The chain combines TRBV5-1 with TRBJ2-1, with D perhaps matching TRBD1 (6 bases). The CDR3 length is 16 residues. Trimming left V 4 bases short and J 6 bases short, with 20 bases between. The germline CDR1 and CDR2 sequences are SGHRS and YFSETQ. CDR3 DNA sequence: TGCGCCAGCAGCGCAAGAGCAGGGGTGGCCGGCAATGAGCAGTTCTTC. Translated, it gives CASSARAGVAGNEQFF.

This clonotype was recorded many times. CDR3: CASSAWGEQFF. DNA for the CDR3: TGTGCCAGCAGCGCCTGGGGGGAGCAGTTCTTC. This sequence joins TRBV7-2 and TRBJ2-1; D possibly uses TRBD1 or TRBD2 (5 bases each). The CDR3 is made up of 11 amino acids. The V end lost 5 bases, the J end lost 10 bases, and 9 bases lay between the germline ends. In germline, CDR1 is SGHTA, CDR2 FQGNSA.

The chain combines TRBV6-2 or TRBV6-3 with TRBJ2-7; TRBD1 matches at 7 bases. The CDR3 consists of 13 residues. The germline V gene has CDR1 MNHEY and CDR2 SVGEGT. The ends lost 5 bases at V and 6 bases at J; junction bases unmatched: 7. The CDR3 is CASSPQGVGEQYF. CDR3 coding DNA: TGTGCCAGCAGTCCCCAGGGGGTTGGCGAGCAGTACTTC.

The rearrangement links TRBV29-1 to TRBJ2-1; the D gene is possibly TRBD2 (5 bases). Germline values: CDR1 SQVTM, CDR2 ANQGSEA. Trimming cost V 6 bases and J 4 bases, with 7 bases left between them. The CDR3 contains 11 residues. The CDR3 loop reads CSVAVYNEQFF. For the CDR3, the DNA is TGCAGCGTAGCGGTTTACAATGAGCAGTTCTTC.

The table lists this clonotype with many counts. The CDR3 sequence is CASTTGTDSYNEQFF. CDR3 nucleotide sequence: TGTGCCTCGACAACCGGGACAGATTCCTACAATGAGCAGTTCTTC. This chain joins TRBV6-8 and TRBJ2-1; 7 bases are shared with TRBD1. The J segment lost 1 base and the V segment lost 11 bases, leaving 11 bases of the junction unmatched. This CDR3 spans 15 amino acids. Looked up from germline, CDR1 is MNHGY and CDR2 is SAAAGT.

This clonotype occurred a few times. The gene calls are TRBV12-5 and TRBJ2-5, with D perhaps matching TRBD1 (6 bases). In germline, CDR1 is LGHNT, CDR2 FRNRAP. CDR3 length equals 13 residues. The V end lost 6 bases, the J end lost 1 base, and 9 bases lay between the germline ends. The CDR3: CASGRQAQETQYF. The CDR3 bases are TGTGCTAGTGGCCGACAGGCCCAAGAGACCCAGTACTTC.

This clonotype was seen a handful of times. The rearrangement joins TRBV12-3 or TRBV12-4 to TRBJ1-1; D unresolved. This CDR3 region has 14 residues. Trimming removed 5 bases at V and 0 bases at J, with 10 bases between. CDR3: CASSQIPVNTEAFF. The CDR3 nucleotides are TGTGCCAGCAGTCAGATCCCAGTGAACACTGAAGCTTTCTTT.

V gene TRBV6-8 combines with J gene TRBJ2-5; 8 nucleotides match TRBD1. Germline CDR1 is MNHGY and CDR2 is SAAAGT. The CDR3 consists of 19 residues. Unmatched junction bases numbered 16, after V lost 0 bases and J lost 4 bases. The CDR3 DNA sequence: TGTGCCAGCAGTTACTCGACGTGGGGACAGGCACCAACCCGAGAGACCCAGTACTTC. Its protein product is CASSYSTWGQAPTRETQYF.

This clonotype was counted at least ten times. The CDR3 loop reads CASSLEASVKEETQYF. CDR3 nucleotide sequence: TGTGCCAGCAGCTTAGAGGCTAGCGTGAAAGAAGAGACCCAGTACTTC. This chain uses TRBV7-6 with TRBJ2-5, with D possibly TRBD2 on 6 matching bases. This CDR3 has 16 amino acids. Trimming took 1 base from V and 3 from J, leaving 15 bases between them. Germline CDR1 SGHVS, CDR2 FNYEAQ. Drawing the rest from reference TRBV7-6 and TRBJ2-5, the complete variable domain is GAGVSQSPRYKVTKRGQDVALRCDPISGHVSLYWYRQALGQGPEFLTYFNYEAQQDKSGLPNDRFSAERPEGSISTLTIQRTEQRDSAMYRCASSLEASVKEETQYFGPGTRLLVL.